This T cell receptor (beta chain) was recovered during a study of beta chain features in type 1 diabetes. Study-level points and caveats: People with Type 1 diabetes carried modestly yet significantly shorter TCRB CDR3s in all four CD4+ subsets. A pattern of fewer insertions and more deletions at VDJ junctions was seen in type 1 diabetes patients. Here, the possible influence of HLA type (on TCRB rearrangement) remained unresolved.

This clone was seen only a few times. Its antigen is not identified. The CDR3 is 14 amino acids. V shed 5 bases and J 2 bases; nucleotides not matched to a gene: 5. Germline V gene data show CDR1 as PRHDT and CDR2 as FYEKMQ (reference sequence). Every isolated RNA sample was fully reverse transcribed, so sequencing captured expressed TCRB transcripts. Deep immunoSEQ sequencing covered naive, central memory and regulatory T cell samples. Libraries were prepared by immunoSEQ multiplex PCR; TCRdb keeps only in-frame clonotypes and omits some of them. The sample yields 500,000 to 800,000 clones, about an eighth seen once. The authors obtained over 95% purity in all sorted populations.

Sequencing was carried out using naive CD4+ T cells from blood. The chain combines TRBV13 with TRBJ1-1; 7 positions agree with TRBD1. This clonotype was sampled from a man aged 25-40 years with type 1 diabetes. CDR3 in amino acids: CASSPKGANTEAFF. CDR3 in DNA: TGTGCCAGCAGCCCCAAGGGGGCCAACACTGAAGCTTTCTTT.